What follows are 2 T cell receptor beta chains derived from one specimen sequenced in a study of blood T cell repertoires in COVID-19. Libraries were prepared by immunoSEQ multiplex PCR; TCRdb keeps only in-frame clonotypes and omits some of them. The sample carries 200,000 or so clones, 88% recorded once. The sample taken for sequencing was peripheral blood. The receptors stem from a man aged 70 or older with acute or convalescent COVID-19.

The V call is TRBV10-3, the J call TRBJ2-7, with 7 bases aligning to TRBD2. V was clipped by 1 base and J by 4 bases; unmatched bases: 10. The CDR3 length is 16 residues. Germline loops: CDR1 ENHRY, CDR2 SYGVKD. The CDR3, as DNA: TGTGCCATCAGTGAGTTCGGTGGAAAGGGAGGGTACGAGCAGTACTTC. Translating it yields CAISEFGGKGGYEQYF.

The chain couples TRBV3-1 (or the pseudogene TRBV3-2) to TRBJ2-3, with D tentatively TRBD2 (6 bases). Trimming shortened V by 5 bases and J by 3 bases, and 18 bases separated the two germline ends. The CDR3 sequence is 16 residues long. CDR1 and CDR2 (germline): LGHDT, YNNKEL (reference sequence). The CDR3 DNA sequence: TGTGCCAGCAGCAAAAATTCGGGAGTCGGTACAGATACGCAGTATTTT. Its translation is CASSKNSGVGTDTQYF.